A single sample gave rise to the 4 T cell receptor beta chains below, sequenced in a study of blood T cell repertoires in COVID-19. Sequencing was performed with immunoSEQ multiplex PCR; in TCRdb, only in-frame clones are kept and a portion is missing. This sample carries 160,000 or so clones, over 80% of them seen once, and the ten largest clones take 8% to 9.5%. Sequencing was carried out using peripheral blood. The receptors derive from a woman between 65 and 79 years old with acute or convalescent COVID-19.

The genes are TRBV30 and TRBJ1-1; D unclear. Germline V CDR1 and CDR2: GTSNPN, SVGIG (reference sequence). CDR3 size: 11 residues. Trimming cost V 3 bases and J 1 base, with 3 bases left between them. The CDR3 protein is CAWSRNTEAFF. The CDR3 DNA follows: TGTGCCTGGAGCCGGAACACTGAAGCTTTCTTT.

The chain couples TRBV19 to TRBJ1-5; TRBD1 aligns across 8 bases. Germline CDR1 and CDR2: LNHDA and SQIVND (reference sequence). This CDR3 contains 16 residues. J was trimmed by 2 bases and V by 5 bases; bases with no gene match: 8. CDR3 DNA: TGTGCCAGTAGTCCTCGACAGGGGATGGGCAATCAGCCCCAGCATTTT. It is translated as CASSPRQGMGNQPQHF.

This clone has just one count. The V call is TRBV6-2 or TRBV6-3, the J call TRBJ2-7; 9 nucleotides align to TRBD2. CDR3 size: 14 residues. The trim removed 4 bases at V and 2 bases at J, leaving 3 bases unmatched. Germline V CDR1 and CDR2: MNHEY, SVGEGT. Here the CDR3 DNA reads TGTGCCAGCAGTTCTGGCGGGAGGGCCTACGAGCAGTACTTC. It is translated as CASSSGGRAYEQYF.

This chain links TRBV19 with TRBJ2-3; 7 bases fit TRBD2. This CDR3 is built from 15 residues. Germline CDR1 is LNHDA and CDR2 is SQIVND (reference sequence). J gave up 2 bases and V 5 bases, and 7 bases lay outside the gene matches. CDR3 sequence reads: CASSSWGGFTDTQYF. In DNA form, the CDR3 reads TGTGCCAGTAGTTCGTGGGGGGGATTCACAGATACGCAGTATTTT.